The sequence of this T cell receptor beta chain was determined in a study of T cell responses to AZD1222 COVID-19 vaccine. To note about this clone: Its antigen is unknown.

This CDR3 has 15 residues. Germline loops: CDR1 SGHRS, CDR2 YFSETQ. Trimming pared 2 bases from V and 5 bases from J, leaving 16 bases between. Study-level findings and limits: At baseline, just a handful of AZD1222 recipients tested seropositive.

Only in-frame clones appear in the TCRdb table, and some are missing; sequencing was by immunoSEQ multiplex PCR. The table has about 140,000 clones, around 93% seen once; the top ten hold around 2.7%. The receptor's source is an adult in good health. This chain joins TRBV5-1 and TRBJ1-2, with D possibly matching TRBD1 (5 bases). Source: peripheral blood, taken on day 0 of AZD1222 vaccination. DNA of the CDR3: TGCGCCAGCAGCTTTTCGACAGCGGGGGGATATGGCTACACCTTC. This translates into CASSFSTAGGYGYTF.